These 2 T cell receptor beta chains were all obtained from the same sample, sequenced in a study of cytomegalovirus exposure and HLA in healthy donors. PCR primers comprised 60 Vbeta and 13 Jbeta primers. Sequencing used immunoSEQ multiplex PCR; TCRdb keeps in-frame clones, though not all of them. The sample shows approximately 160,000 clones, almost 85% of them seen only once. The specimen sequenced was PBMCs. The source of these receptors is a boy between 2 and 15 years old in good health and CMV-seronegative.

V usage is TRBV5-4 and J usage is TRBJ2-7; D is uncertain. Trimming removed 4 bases at V and 2 bases at J, with 10 bases between. This CDR3 region has 13 residues. Germline CDR1 SGHNT, CDR2 YYREEE (reference sequence). CDR3 bases: TGTGCCAGCAGCACCTATCCCGCCTACGAGCAGTACTTC. Protein product: CASSTYPAYEQYF.

The V call is TRBV2, the J call TRBJ2-1; maybe TRBD1 (6 bases). CDR3 length: 12 amino acids. V lost 5 bases to trimming and J lost 9 bases, with 11 bases between them. Per the germline V gene, CDR1 is SNHLY and CDR2 is FYNNEI. The CDR3 loop reads CASSPQGPEQFF. CDR3 sequence (DNA): TGTGCCAGCAGTCCACAGGGACCTGAGCAGTTCTTC.